This T cell receptor beta chain was documented in a study of beta chain features in type 1 diabetes. Study outcomes and limitations: All four CD4+ subsets of Type 1 diabetes patients contained TCRB CDR3s that were moderately but significantly shorter.

Expressed TCRB transcripts were sequenced because the isolated RNA had all been reverse transcribed beforehand. Method: immunoSEQ multiplex PCR; TCRdb's copy keeps in-frame clones and lacks some. The sample records about 700,000 clones, about an eighth being singletons. CDR1 and CDR2 (germline): ENHRY, SYGVKD. The CDR3 is made up of 17 amino acids. Trimming removed 0 bases at V and 3 bases at J, with 17 bases between. Remarks on this clone: As yet, its antigen is unknown.

The material sequenced was naive CD4+ T cells from blood. This chain connects TRBV10-3 to TRBJ1-1; D possibly corresponds to TRBD1 (6 bases). The receptor comes from a man aged 18-30 years with type 1 diabetes. The CDR3 loop reads CAISESIGGALDTEAFF. The CDR3 nucleotides are TGTGCCATCAGTGAGTCCATTGGGGGGGCCTTGGACACTGAAGCTTTCTTT.